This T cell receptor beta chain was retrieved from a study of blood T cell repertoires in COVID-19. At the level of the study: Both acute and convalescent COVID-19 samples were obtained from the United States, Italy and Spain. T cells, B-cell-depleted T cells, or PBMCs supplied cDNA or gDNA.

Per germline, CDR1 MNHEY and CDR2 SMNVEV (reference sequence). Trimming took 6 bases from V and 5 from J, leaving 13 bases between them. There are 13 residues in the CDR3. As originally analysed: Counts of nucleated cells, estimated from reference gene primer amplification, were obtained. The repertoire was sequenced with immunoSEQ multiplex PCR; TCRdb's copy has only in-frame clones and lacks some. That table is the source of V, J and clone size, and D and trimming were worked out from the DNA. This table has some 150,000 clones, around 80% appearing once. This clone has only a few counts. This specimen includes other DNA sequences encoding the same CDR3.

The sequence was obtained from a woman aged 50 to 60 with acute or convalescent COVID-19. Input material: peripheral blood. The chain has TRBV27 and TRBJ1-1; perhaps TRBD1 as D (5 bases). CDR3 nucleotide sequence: TGTGCCAGCAGCCCCCTTCGGGGGACTGAAGCTTTCTTT. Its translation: CASSPLRGTEAFF.